This TCR beta chain is drawn from a study of vaccination effects on CD4 cells after COVID-19. In the study overall: With the ViraFEST assay, the study expanded antigen-specific CD4+ T cells using viral peptide pools, then sequenced them. Participants got two doses of BNT162b2 or mRNA-1273 vaccine.

On this clone itself: Its antigen is still unknown.

Study outcomes and limitations: Clonal contraction was marked in infection- and vaccine-induced clones late after vaccination.

V lost 2 bases and J lost 6, with 16 bases in between. The germline gives CDR1 GTSNPN, CDR2 SVGIG (reference sequence). There are 14 residues in the CDR3. Libraries were prepared by immunoSEQ multiplex PCR; TCRdb keeps only in-frame clonotypes and omits some of them. The table shows 35,000 to 40,000 clones, with under 85% occurring only once. On day 10 of culture, CD4+ T cells were separated out. No vaccinee had earlier SARS-CoV-2 infection, and nucleocapsid antibodies were negative. This material consisted of CD4+ T cells from PBMCs cultured without peptide, taken before COVID-19 vaccination. The chain uses TRBV30 and TRBJ1-1, with TRBD1 as a possible D gene (6 bases). This receptor was obtained from a human donor who received a COVID-19 vaccine. CDR3 DNA: TGTGCCTGGAGTTCGAGGGGGGGAGGCTCTGAAGCTTTCTTT. It codes for CAWSSRGGGSEAFF.